This entry describes one T cell receptor beta chain. Its antigen is unidentified. MiXCR was run by TCRdb on the reads, yielding one entry per CDR3 protein. The sample has 350,000 to 400,000 distinct CDR3 sequences, about 34% seen once. V gave up 4 bases and J gave up 5 bases, with 12 bases separating them. The CDR3 extends over 14 amino acids. CDR1 and CDR2 (germline): SGHDT, YYEEEE. The data derive from a study of T cell repertoires in cytomegalovirus infection. Overall study context: Epitope selection comprised recently identified HLA-C-restricted CMV epitopes and well-studied HLA-B-restricted CMV epitopes. CMV infection together with matching HLA type was indicated by public TCR beta signatures.

Study-wide findings and caveats: CMV carriers having the relevant HLA were flagged by cumulative public TCR beta family frequency. Dominating the ex vivo response were HLA-C-restricted CMV-specific TCR beta clonotypes.

The sample here was cultured PBMCs, taken from culture after CMV antigen stimulation. The origin of this receptor is a human donor in good health (CMV status not recorded). Some clones in this sample may be carry-over from other donors' samples. V is TRBV5-6 and J is TRBJ1-4; no clear D gene. The CDR3 loop is CASSRDGFNEKLFF. For the CDR3, the DNA is TGTGCCAGCAGCCGAGACGGCTTCAATGAAAAACTGTTTTTT.